This TCR beta chain is from a study of long-term antiretroviral therapy in people with HIV. Study-wide results and caveats: On ART adherence, viral resistance or therapy changes, no data were available. Clones expanded before ART dominated the repertoire at all time points.

Comments on this clone: Antigen: not known.

This CDR3 has 13 amino acids. V lost 5 bases to trimming and J lost 5 bases, with 9 bases between them. Germline CDR1 reads WSHSY; CDR2 reads SAAADI. Sampling of each donor yielded at least one pre-ART PBMC sample and at least two post-ART PBMC samples. Investigators performed immunoSEQ version v3.0 at survey level. This table comes from immunoSEQ multiplex PCR, and its TCRdb copy is limited to in-frame clones, with some not included. The sample lists roughly 16,000 clones; 75% to 85% were seen once. This chain links TRBV10-2 with TRBJ2-2, with D unclear. Sequenced material: unsorted PBMCs, taken 0.3 years after starting antiretroviral therapy. This TCR derives from a young man with HIV. CDR3 residues: CASSPAGTGELFF. The CDR3 DNA reads TGCGCCAGCAGTCCAGCTGGGACCGGGGAGCTGTTTTTT.